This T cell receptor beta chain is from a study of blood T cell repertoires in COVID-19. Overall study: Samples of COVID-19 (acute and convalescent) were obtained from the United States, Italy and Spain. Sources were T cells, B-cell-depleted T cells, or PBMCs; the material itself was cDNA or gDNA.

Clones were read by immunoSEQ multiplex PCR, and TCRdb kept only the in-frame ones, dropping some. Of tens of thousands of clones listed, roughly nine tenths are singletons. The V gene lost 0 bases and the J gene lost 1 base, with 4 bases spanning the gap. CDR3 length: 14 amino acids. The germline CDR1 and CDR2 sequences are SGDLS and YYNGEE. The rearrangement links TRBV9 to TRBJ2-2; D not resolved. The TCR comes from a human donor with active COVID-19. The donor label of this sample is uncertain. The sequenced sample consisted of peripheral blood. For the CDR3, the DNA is TGTGCCAGCAGCGTAGCGGTGAACACCGGGGAGCTGTTTTTT. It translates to CASSVAVNTGELFF. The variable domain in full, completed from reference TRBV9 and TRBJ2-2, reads DSGVTQTPKHLITATGQRVTLRCSPRSGDLSVYWYQQSLDQGLQFLIQYYNGEERAKGNILERFSAQQFPDLHSELNLSSLELGDSALYFCASSVAVNTGELFFGEGSRLTVL.